This T cell receptor (beta chain) emerged from a study of read filtering for tumor transcriptome and immune sequencing. Molecular barcoded adaptors covering alpha/delta and beta/gamma chains were used on approximately 400 ng RNA. TCRdb processed the reads anew with MiXCR; each CDR3 protein has one entry. Found here are 40,000 or so distinct CDR3 sequences, 13% to 15% of them singletons; the top ten hold less than 9%. Germline-derived CDR1 and CDR2 are MNHNS and SASEGT. This CDR3 has 14 amino acids. The ends were cut back, 6 bases at V and 5 bases at J, with 16 bases in the middle. In this sample, this clonotype turned up many times.

The sequence was collected from a donor over 35 with multiple myeloma. The chain joins TRBV6-1 to TRBJ2-5, with D perhaps TRBD1 (7 bases). Sequencing was performed on a population of CD138-negative cells sorted from bone marrow. In DNA, the CDR3 is TGTGCCAGCAGAAACAGGGGAGGAGGGGAGACCCAGTACTTC. It encodes CASRNRGGGETQYF.